This TCR beta chain was captured in a study of OX40 agonist ivuxolimab in advanced cancers. Regarding the study as a whole: Partial responders dosed at 0.1-3.0 mg/kg displayed clonal expansion ranking among the lowest. At doses 0.1 to 3.0 mg/kg, CD4+ and CD8+ clones expanded. No determination was made of the antigen specificity of the expanded peripheral T cells.

The data were produced by immunoSEQ multiplex PCR, yet TCRdb's version contains in-frame clones alone and is incomplete. The sample holds about 19,000 clones, 70% to 90% seen once. A word on this clone: Its antigen is undetermined.

The investigators sampled blood at baseline, at cycle 4 day 1, and at cycle 7 day 1. CDR3 length: 14 residues. Trimming removed 2 bases from V and 4 bases from J, with 8 bases in between. The germline V gene encodes CDR1 MNHEY and CDR2 SMNVEV (reference sequence). The TCR comes from an adult with an advanced solid tumor such as melanoma, head and neck, liver or kidney cancer. This chain joins TRBV27 and TRBJ2-2, with D uncertain. Sequenced material: CD4+ or CD8+ T cells sorted from blood, taken in a trial of the OX40 agonist ivuxolimab. The CDR3 spells CASSLPPPTGELFF. The CDR3 DNA reads as TGTGCCAGCAGTTTACCCCCTCCCACCGGGGAGCTGTTTTTT.